These T cell receptor beta chains were read from a single sample in a study of PD-1 blockade in classical Hodgkin lymphoma. Some clones are missing from TCRdb's copy, which holds only in-frame ones; the method was immunoSEQ multiplex PCR. The sample consists of around 70,000 clones, 60% to 80% of them appearing once. The source material was peripheral blood mononuclear cells (PBMCs), sampled before the second cycle of nivolumab. These receptors were taken from a human donor with classical Hodgkin lymphoma. The conserved cysteine and the conserved F or W are not part of the CDR3 here.

V gene: TRBV6-1
J gene: TRBJ2-7
CDR3 protein: ASSEAGQGRYEQY

V gene: TRBV11-3
J gene: TRBJ1-1
CDR3 protein: ASSLVGGGLLTEAF

V gene: TRBV7-6
J gene: TRBJ2-7
CDR3 protein: ASSLATGAYEQY

V gene: TRBV20-1
J gene: TRBJ1-5
CDR3 protein: SVQGQPQH

V gene: TRBV6-5
J gene: TRBJ1-5
CDR3 protein: ASSYSLATANQPQH

V gene: TRBV9
J gene: TRBJ1-2
CDR3 protein: ASSVEVGINYGYT

V gene: TRBV9
J gene: TRBJ2-3
CDR3 protein: ASSVGVATFTDTQY

V gene: TRBV5-4
J gene: TRBJ2-5
CDR3 protein: ASSLQGTGETQY

V gene: TRBV9
J gene: TRBJ1-2
CDR3 protein: ASTLGRGSLYGYT

V gene: TRBV14
J gene: TRBJ1-3
CDR3 protein: ASSQRGLGFSGNTIY

V gene: TRBV19
J gene: TRBJ2-1
CDR3 protein: ASSIGTIGNNEQF

V gene: TRBV6-1
J gene: TRBJ1-2
CDR3 protein: ASSERGRRSGYT

V gene: TRBV10-1
J gene: TRBJ2-7
CDR3 protein: ARCHLGTSPLEQY